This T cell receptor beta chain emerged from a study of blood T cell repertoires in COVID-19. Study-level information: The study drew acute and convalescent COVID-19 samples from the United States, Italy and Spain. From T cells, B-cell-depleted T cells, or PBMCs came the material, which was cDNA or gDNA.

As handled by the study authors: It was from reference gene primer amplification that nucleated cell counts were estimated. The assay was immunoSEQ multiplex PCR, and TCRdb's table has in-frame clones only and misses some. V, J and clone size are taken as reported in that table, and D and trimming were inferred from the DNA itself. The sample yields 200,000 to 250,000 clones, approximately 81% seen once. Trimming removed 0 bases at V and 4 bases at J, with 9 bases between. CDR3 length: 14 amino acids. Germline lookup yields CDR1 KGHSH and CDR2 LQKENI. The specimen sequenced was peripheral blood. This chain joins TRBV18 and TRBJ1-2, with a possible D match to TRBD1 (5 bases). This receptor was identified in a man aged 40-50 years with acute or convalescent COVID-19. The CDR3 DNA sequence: TGTGCCAGCTCACCACCAGGGGATCCCTATGGCTACACCTTC. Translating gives CASSPPGDPYGYTF. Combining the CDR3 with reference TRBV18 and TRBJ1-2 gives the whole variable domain NAGVMQNPRHLVRRRGQEARLRCSPMKGHSHVYWYRQLPEEGLKFMVYLQKENIIDESGMPKERFSAEFPKEGPSILRIQQVVRGDSAAYFCASSPPGDPYGYTFGSGTRLTVV.